These 10 T cell receptor beta chains were all obtained from the same sample, sequenced in a study of graft-versus-host responses after intestinal transplantation. With roughly 200,000 irradiated, violet-dye-labeled stimulator cells, roughly 200,000 CFSE-labeled responder cells were plated. Method: immunoSEQ multiplex PCR; TCRdb's copy keeps in-frame clones and lacks some. The top ten hold over 3% of the sample, which has over 15,000 clones, about two fifths seen once. The input for sequencing was alloreactive CD8+ T cells from a mixed lymphocyte reaction culture, taken before intestinal transplant. The subset denotes: CFSE-low proliferating T cells sorted from roughly six-day pre-transplant mixed lymphocyte reaction (GvH or HvG direction). These receptors all stem from a human patient who received an intestinal transplant.

In this sample, this clone turned up a few times. The CDR3, as DNA: TGCGCCAGCAGCCCACTCTTAGCGGGAGCCACCTACAATGAGCAGTTCTTC. Translation gives CASSPLLAGATYNEQFF. This chain joins TRBV4-1 and TRBJ2-1, with 9 bases identical to TRBD2. The V segment lost 4 bases and the J segment 2 bases; nucleotides outside the gene matches: 9. The CDR3 spans 17 residues. The germline V gene encodes CDR1 MGHRA and CDR2 YSYEKL.

The genes are TRBV6-5 and TRBJ2-7; no clear D gene. Deletions cut 5 bases from V and 4 bases from J, with 12 bases between. The length of the CDR3 is 13 residues. Germline CDR1 is MNHEY and CDR2 is SVGAGI. CDR3 bases: TGTGCCAGCAGTGAAGCCCGTATATACGAGCAGTACTTC. As protein: CASSEARIYEQYF.

The V and J genes are TRBV5-4 and TRBJ1-5; unclear D gene. Between the trimmed V and J ends, which lost 4 bases and 3 bases, there was a span of 8 bases. The germline CDR1 and CDR2 sequences are SGHNT and YYREEE (reference sequence). This CDR3 has 13 residues. CDR3 loop: CASSSGPNQPQHF. In DNA form, the CDR3 reads TGTGCCAGCAGCAGCGGGCCCAATCAGCCCCAGCATTTT.

Here the CDR3 reads CASSNRGRENTEAFF. DNA of the CDR3: TGTGCCAGCAGCAACCGGGGGAGGGAGAACACTGAAGCTTTCTTT. This sequence joins TRBV21-1 and TRBJ1-1. TRBV21-1 is reported as a pseudogene. The length of the CDR3 is 15 residues.

The chain joins TRBV7-6 to TRBJ2-7; D call uncertain. This CDR3 has 13 residues. Trimming stripped 0 bases from V and 4 bases from J, with 7 bases between. Germline assignment: CDR1 SGHVS and CDR2 FNYEAQ. CDR3 sequence reads: CASSLAGLYEQYF. CDR3 coding DNA: TGTGCCAGCAGCTTAGCAGGGTTATACGAGCAGTACTTC.

The chain carries TRBV29-1 and TRBJ1-4, with 8 nucleotides matching TRBD1. CDR1 and CDR2 (germline): SQVTM, ANQGSEA. The CDR3 is made up of 13 amino acids. After removal of 5 bases from V and 7 bases from J, the junction contained 6 bases not matched to a gene. In DNA, the CDR3 is TGCAGCGTTAGGACAGGGATAGGTGAAAAACTGTTTTTT. Translation gives CSVRTGIGEKLFF.

V usage is TRBV7-9 and J usage is TRBJ2-3, with D hard to call. The ends were cut back, 2 bases at V and 2 bases at J, with 8 bases in the middle. The CDR3 loop spans 14 amino acids. CDR1 SEHNR and CDR2 FQNEAQ come from the germline V gene (reference sequence). CDR3 residues: CASSLTPLTDTQYF. CDR3 sequence (DNA): TGTGCCAGCAGCTTAACTCCACTCACAGATACGCAGTATTTT.

The chain joins TRBV19 to TRBJ2-1; D not certain. The CDR3 length is 14 residues. The V and J ends lost 8 bases and 3 bases respectively, with 14 bases between them. Looked up from germline, CDR1 is LNHDA and CDR2 is SQIVND (reference sequence). The CDR3 DNA reads as TGTGCCAGTCACCAATCCCTAAACTACAATGAGCAGTTCTTC. Translated, it gives CASHQSLNYNEQFF.

The CDR3 is CASSRAGTSSGRYNEQFF. The CDR3 nucleotides read TGTGCCAGCAGCCGAGCAGGAACGTCTAGCGGGAGGTACAATGAGCAGTTCTTC. The V and J genes are TRBV5-4 and TRBJ2-1, with TRBD2 matching 11 bases. Per germline, CDR1 SGHNT and CDR2 YYREEE (reference sequence). The CDR3 sequence is 18 residues long. V lost 4 bases, J lost 4 bases, and 13 bases stayed unmatched.

V and J are TRBV27 and TRBJ1-2; 7 nucleotides line up with TRBD1. J lost 1 base, V lost 2 bases, and 4 bases had no gene match. CDR3 length: 15 amino acids. Germline CDR1 reads MNHEY; CDR2 reads SMNVEV (reference sequence). The CDR3 loop is CASSLNWDSNYGYTF. CDR3 sequence (DNA): TGTGCCAGCAGTTTAAACTGGGACAGTAACTATGGCTACACCTTC.